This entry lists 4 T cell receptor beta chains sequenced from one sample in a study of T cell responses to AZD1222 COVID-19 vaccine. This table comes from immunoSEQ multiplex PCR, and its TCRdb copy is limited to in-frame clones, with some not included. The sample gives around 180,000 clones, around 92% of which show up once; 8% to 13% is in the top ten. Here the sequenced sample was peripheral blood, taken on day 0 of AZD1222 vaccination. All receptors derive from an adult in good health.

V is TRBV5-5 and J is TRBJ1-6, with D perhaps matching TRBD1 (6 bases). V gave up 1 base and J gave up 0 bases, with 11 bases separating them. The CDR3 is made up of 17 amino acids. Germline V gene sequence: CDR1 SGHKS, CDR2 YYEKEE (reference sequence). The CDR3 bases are TGTGCCAGCAGCTTGACAGGGCCAAGCTCCTATAATTCACCCCTCCACTTT. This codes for CASSLTGPSSYNSPLHF.

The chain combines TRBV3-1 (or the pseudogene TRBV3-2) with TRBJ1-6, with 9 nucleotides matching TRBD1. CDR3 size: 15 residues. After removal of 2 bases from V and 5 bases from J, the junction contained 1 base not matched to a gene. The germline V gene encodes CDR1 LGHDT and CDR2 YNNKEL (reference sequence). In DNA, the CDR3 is TGTGCCAGCAGCCAAAGGGACAGGGATAATTCACCCCTCCACTTT. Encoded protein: CASSQRDRDNSPLHF.

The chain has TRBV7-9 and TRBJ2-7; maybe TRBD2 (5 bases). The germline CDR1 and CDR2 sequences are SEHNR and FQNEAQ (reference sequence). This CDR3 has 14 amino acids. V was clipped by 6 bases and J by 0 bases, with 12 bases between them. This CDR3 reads CASSRSGLSYEQYF. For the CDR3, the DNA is TGTGCCAGCAGTCGAAGCGGCCTCTCCTACGAGCAGTACTTC.

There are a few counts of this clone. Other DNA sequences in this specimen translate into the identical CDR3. The CDR3 loop reads CSVDRPENTEAFF. Here the CDR3 DNA reads TGCAGCGTTGACCGACCCGAGAACACTGAAGCTTTCTTT. The rearrangement joins TRBV29-1 to TRBJ1-1; D is ambiguous. In germline, CDR1 is SQVTM, CDR2 ANQGSEA. The V end was cut by 3 bases, the J end by 1 base, with 9 bases between. The CDR3 runs 13 residues.